What follows describes a single TCR beta chain. Its cognate antigen is unknown. Together with a sample-barcoded 5' primer, a J-beta primer mix was included in a second PCR lasting about 6 to 11 cycles. TCRdb used MiXCR to reprocess the 5' RACE reads, holding one entry per CDR3 protein. The data contain about 670,000 distinct CDR3 sequences, 45% to 60% of them singletons. Healthy individuals of Caucasian origin from Russia, aged 6 to 90, served as donors. Each sample yielded at least 6 million isolated PBMCs. This record belongs to a study of blood T cells in healthy people across ages. Whole-study results and caveats: Diversity was higher, and naive CD4+ cells more numerous, in long-lived donors than in aged donors.

CDR1 is DFQATT, CDR2 SNEGSKA, per germline (reference sequence). Trimming at V came to 6 bases and at J to 4 bases, leaving 10 bases not matched to a gene. The CDR3 extends over 14 amino acids. The TCR was taken from a woman of 80 years or more in good health. V and J are TRBV20-1 and TRBJ2-5, with 8 bases aligning to TRBD1. The sample consisted of blood. The CDR3 bases are TGCAGTGCAGCAGGGGGCGCGCGCCTAGAGACCCAGTACTTC. Protein: CSAAGGARLETQYF.